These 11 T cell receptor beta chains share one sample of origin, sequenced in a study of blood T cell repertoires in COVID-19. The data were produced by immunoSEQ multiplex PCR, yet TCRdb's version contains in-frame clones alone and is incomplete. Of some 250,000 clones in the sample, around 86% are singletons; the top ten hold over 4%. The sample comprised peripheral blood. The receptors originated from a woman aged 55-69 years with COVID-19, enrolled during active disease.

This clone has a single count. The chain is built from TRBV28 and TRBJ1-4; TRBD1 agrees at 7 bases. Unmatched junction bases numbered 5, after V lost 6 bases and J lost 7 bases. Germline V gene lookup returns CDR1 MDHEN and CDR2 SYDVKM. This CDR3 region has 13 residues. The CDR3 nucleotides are TGTGCCAGCAGCCGCGGACAGGTTGAAAAACTGTTTTTT. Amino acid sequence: CASSRGQVEKLFF.

In nucleotides, the CDR3 is TGTGCCAGCAGTGAACTGGACACACAGACCGGGGAGCTGTTTTTT. This translates into CASSELDTQTGELFF. The rearrangement joins TRBV6-1 to TRBJ2-2, with D tentatively TRBD1 (5 bases). CDR3 length: 15 residues. Germline V gives CDR1 MNHNS, CDR2 SASEGT. V shed 2 bases and J shed 5 bases, with 12 bases lying between them.

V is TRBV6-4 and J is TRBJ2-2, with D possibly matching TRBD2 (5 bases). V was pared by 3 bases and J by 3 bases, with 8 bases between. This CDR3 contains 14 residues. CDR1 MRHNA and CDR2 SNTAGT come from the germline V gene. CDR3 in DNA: TGTGCCAGCAGTGATAAGGAGGACACCGGGGAGCTGTTTTTT. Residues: CASSDKEDTGELFF.

The CDR3 bases are TGTGCCAGTAGTACAGGGCGGCCTAGCGGCGTGGCGCGCACAGATACGCAGTATTTT. This codes for CASSTGRPSGVARTDTQYF. J is TRBJ2-3 and V is TRBV19; 7 bases map to TRBD2. The CDR3 has 19 residues. After removal of 4 bases from V and 1 base from J, the junction contained 17 bases not matched to a gene. Germline V gives CDR1 LNHDA, CDR2 SQIVND (reference sequence).

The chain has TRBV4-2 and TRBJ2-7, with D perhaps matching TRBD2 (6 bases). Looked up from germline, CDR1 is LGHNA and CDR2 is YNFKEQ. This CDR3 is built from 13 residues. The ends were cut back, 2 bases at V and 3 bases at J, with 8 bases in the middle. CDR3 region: CASSQQGGYEQYF. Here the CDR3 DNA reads TGTGCCAGCAGCCAACAGGGAGGCTACGAGCAGTACTTC.

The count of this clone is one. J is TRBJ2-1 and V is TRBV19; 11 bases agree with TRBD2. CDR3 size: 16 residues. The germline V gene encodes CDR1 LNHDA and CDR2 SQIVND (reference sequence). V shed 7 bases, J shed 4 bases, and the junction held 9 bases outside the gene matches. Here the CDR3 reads CASTQLLAGGYNEQFF. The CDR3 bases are TGTGCCAGTACCCAACTTCTAGCGGGGGGATACAATGAGCAGTTCTTC.

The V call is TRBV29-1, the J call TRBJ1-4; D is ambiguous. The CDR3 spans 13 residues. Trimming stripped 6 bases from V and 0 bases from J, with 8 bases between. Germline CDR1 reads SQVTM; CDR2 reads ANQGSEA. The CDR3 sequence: CSVRSATNEKLFF. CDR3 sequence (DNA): TGCAGCGTCCGAAGCGCAACTAATGAAAAACTGTTTTTT.

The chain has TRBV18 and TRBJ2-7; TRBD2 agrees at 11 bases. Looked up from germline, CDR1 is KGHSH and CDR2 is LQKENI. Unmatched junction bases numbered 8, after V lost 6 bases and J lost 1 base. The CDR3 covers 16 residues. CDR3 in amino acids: CASSPARLAGSYEQYF. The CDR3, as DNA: TGTGCCAGCTCCCCGGCCCGACTAGCGGGGTCCTACGAGCAGTACTTC.

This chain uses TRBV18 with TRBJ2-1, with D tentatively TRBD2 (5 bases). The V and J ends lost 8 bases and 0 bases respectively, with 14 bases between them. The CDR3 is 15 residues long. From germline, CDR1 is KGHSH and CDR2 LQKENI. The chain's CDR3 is CASRRRSASYNEQFF. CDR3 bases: TGTGCCAGCCGCCGGAGGTCAGCCTCCTACAATGAGCAGTTCTTC.

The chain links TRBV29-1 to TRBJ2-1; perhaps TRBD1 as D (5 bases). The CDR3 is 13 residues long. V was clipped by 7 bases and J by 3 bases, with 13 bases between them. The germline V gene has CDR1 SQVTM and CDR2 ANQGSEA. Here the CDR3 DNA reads TGCAGCGGTATCAGCGACAGCTACAATGAGCAGTTCTTC. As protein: CSGISDSYNEQFF.

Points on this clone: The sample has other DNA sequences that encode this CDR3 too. CDR3 sequence reads: CASSDSGRETQYF. DNA of the CDR3: TGTGCCAGTAGTGATAGCGGTCGGGAGACCCAGTACTTC. The V gene is TRBV19, the J gene TRBJ2-5; D may be TRBD2 (6 bases). The V gene's germline CDR1 is LNHDA and CDR2 SQIVND (reference sequence). Trimming pared 5 bases from V and 5 bases from J, leaving 12 bases between. The CDR3 runs to 13 residues.